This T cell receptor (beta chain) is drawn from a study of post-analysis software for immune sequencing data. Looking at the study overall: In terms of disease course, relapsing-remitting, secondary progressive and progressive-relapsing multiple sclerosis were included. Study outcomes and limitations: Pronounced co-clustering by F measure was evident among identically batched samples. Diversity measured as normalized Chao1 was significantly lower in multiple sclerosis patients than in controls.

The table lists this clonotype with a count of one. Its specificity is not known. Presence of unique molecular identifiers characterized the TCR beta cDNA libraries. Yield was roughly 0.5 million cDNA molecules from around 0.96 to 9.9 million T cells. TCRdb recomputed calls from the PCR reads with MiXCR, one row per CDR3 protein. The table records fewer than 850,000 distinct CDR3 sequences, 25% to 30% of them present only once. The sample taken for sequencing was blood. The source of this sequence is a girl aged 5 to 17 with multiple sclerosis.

The CDR3 bases are TGTGCCAGCAGCCTGCGAGCGGGAAGTCCGAATGAGCAGTTCTTC. This sequence encodes CASSLRAGSPNEQFF. The chain joins TRBV27 to TRBJ2-1; TRBD2 agrees at 7 bases. Germline loops: CDR1 MNHEY, CDR2 SMNVEV (reference sequence). The CDR3 spans 15 residues. V was pared by 6 bases and J by 7 bases, with 12 bases of the junction left unmatched.